The clone carrying this T cell receptor beta chain was observed a handful of times. Its antigen is not identified. These data originate in a study of CD8 T cells in ankylosing spondylitis. Study-wide findings and caveats: Those disease-linked clones were CD8+; they were also relatively rare in peripheral blood.

CDR3 length: 17 amino acids. Trimming pared 0 bases from V and 4 bases from J, leaving 14 bases between. The V gene's germline CDR1 is SGHRS and CDR2 YFSETQ. By quantitative 5'-RACE with molecular barcodes, the TCR beta libraries were made. TCRdb re-analysed the 5' RACE reads in MiXCR, keeping a single row per CDR3 protein. This sample has 180,000 or so distinct CDR3 sequences, with 11% found just once. The rearrangement links TRBV5-1 to TRBJ2-6, with D possibly being TRBD2 (5 bases). The TCR comes from a male donor with ankylosing spondylitis or in good health (not recorded which). Sequencing was done on a sample of blood, either unsorted or a sorted T cell fraction (not recorded which). CDR3 sequence: CASSLDGPGNGANVLTF. The CDR3 DNA is TGCGCCAGCAGCTTGGACGGCCCGGGGAACGGGGCCAACGTCCTGACTTTC. The variable domain in full, with the rest retrieved from reference TRBV5-1 and TRBJ2-6, is KAGVTQTPRYLIKTRGQQVTLSCSPISGHRSVSWYQQTPGQGLQFLFEYFSETQRNKGNFPGRFSGRQFSNSRSEMNVSTLELGDSALYLCASSLDGPGNGANVLTFGAGSRLTVL.